Presented here are 25 T cell receptor beta chains from one specimen sequenced in a study of blood T cell repertoires in COVID-19. TCRdb keeps only in-frame clones here, not all; method: immunoSEQ multiplex PCR. Among approximately 130,000 clones, approximately 84% were seen once, and the ten largest hold approximately 16%. The sample taken for sequencing was peripheral blood. Receptor source: a woman aged 50 to 60 who had recovered from COVID-19.

On this clone itself: The same CDR3 can be traced to other DNA sequences in this sample. The chain uses TRBV3-1 (or the pseudogene TRBV3-2) and TRBJ2-7, with D unresolved. From germline, CDR1 is LGHDT and CDR2 YNNKEL (reference sequence). The CDR3 totals 11 residues. V was pared by 3 bases and J by 3 bases, with 3 bases between. The CDR3 reads CASSHGYEQYF. CDR3 DNA: TGTGCCAGCAGCCACGGCTACGAGCAGTACTTC.

This chain connects TRBV19 to TRBJ1-4; TRBD1 is a possible D gene (5 bases). The V end was cut by 5 bases, the J end by 4 bases, with 14 bases between. The germline CDR1 and CDR2 sequences are LNHDA and SQIVND (reference sequence). This CDR3 is 15 amino acids long. Written as DNA, the CDR3 is TGTGCCAGTAGTTTGGCAGGGCGACTTAATGAAAAACTGTTTTTT. Protein product: CASSLAGRLNEKLFF.

This clone was counted a single time. The gene calls are TRBV9 and TRBJ2-7; weak D call: TRBD2 (6 bases). The CDR3 has 15 amino acids. CDR1 and CDR2 from the germline V gene are SGDLS and YYNGEE. Trimming cost V 4 bases and J 5 bases, with 19 bases left between them. The CDR3 region is CASSPDGGEGNEQYF. The CDR3 DNA follows: TGTGCCAGCAGCCCCGACGGGGGAGAGGGTAACGAGCAGTACTTC.

This sequence joins TRBV7-9 and TRBJ1-2; D is undetermined. The CDR3 length is 17 residues. The ends were cut back, 1 base at V and 4 bases at J, with 19 bases in the middle. The germline V gene encodes CDR1 SEHNR and CDR2 FQNEAQ (reference sequence). CDR3 region: CASSLGAVPMGSYGYTF. DNA for the CDR3: TGTGCCAGCAGCTTAGGAGCGGTCCCAATGGGATCCTATGGCTACACCTTC.

This sequence joins TRBV12-3 or TRBV12-4 and TRBJ1-1, with 8 positions matching TRBD1. V lost 9 bases to trimming and J lost 1 base; unmatched junction nucleotides: 4. The CDR3 has 13 residues. CDR3 nucleotide sequence: TGTGCCAGTCTCAGGGGGCCGAACACTGAAGCTTTCTTT. Translated: CASLRGPNTEAFF.

CDR3 sequence (DNA): TGTGCCAGCTCACCGGCAAAAAGGGACAGCGGCTACACCTTC. Translation gives CASSPAKRDSGYTF. The V gene is TRBV18, the J gene TRBJ1-2; 7 bases fit TRBD1. V shed 3 bases, J shed 8 bases, and the junction held 9 bases outside the gene matches. From germline, CDR1 is KGHSH and CDR2 LQKENI. The CDR3 has 14 amino acids.

The rearrangement uses TRBV14 and TRBJ2-1; D remains ambiguous. Germline V gene data show CDR1 as SGHDN and CDR2 as FVKESK. The CDR3 extends over 18 amino acids. Trimming shortened V by 0 bases and J by 4 bases, and 19 bases separated the two germline ends. As DNA, the CDR3 is TGTGCCAGCAGCCAAGATCCCCTCCCTAGTGGAATATACAATGAGCAGTTCTTC. This encodes CASSQDPLPSGIYNEQFF.

This chain connects TRBV7-9 to TRBJ2-5; a weak D match, TRBD1 (8 bases). There are 12 residues in the CDR3. Germline CDR1 reads SEHNR; CDR2 reads FQNEAQ (reference sequence). Deletions cut 7 bases from V and 7 bases from J, with 13 bases between. This chain's CDR3 is CASKDREGTQYF. As DNA, the CDR3 is TGTGCCAGCAAGGACAGGGAGGGGACCCAGTACTTC. Filled out from reference TRBV7-9 and TRBJ2-5, the complete variable domain reads DTGVSQNPRHKITKRGQNVTFRCDPISEHNRLYWYRQTLGQGPEFLTYFQNEAQLEKSRLLSDRFSAERPKGSFSTLEIQRTEQGDSAMYLCASKDREGTQYFGPGTRLLVL.

The chain joins TRBV24-1 to TRBJ2-3, with D possibly matching TRBD2 (6 bases). Germline values: CDR1 KGHDR, CDR2 SFDVKD. V dropped 5 bases and J dropped 1 base, with 6 bases sitting between them. The CDR3 is 13 amino acids. CDR3 sequence: CATSAGGTDTQYF. DNA for the CDR3: TGTGCCACCAGTGCGGGGGGCACAGATACGCAGTATTTT.

The chain combines TRBV4-2 with TRBJ2-2; 7 bases are a match to TRBD2. Germline V gene lookup returns CDR1 LGHNA and CDR2 YNFKEQ. The CDR3 is made up of 16 amino acids. The junction had 10 bases not matched to a gene; V was cut back by 4 bases and J by 5 bases. The CDR3 here is CASSPLTGGRTGELFF. Here the CDR3 DNA reads TGTGCCAGCAGCCCACTTACGGGGGGACGAACCGGGGAGCTGTTTTTT.

The rearrangement links TRBV19 to TRBJ2-1; no reliable D call. Trimming shortened V by 11 bases and J by 0 bases, and 8 bases separated the two germline ends. Per germline, CDR1 LNHDA and CDR2 SQIVND (reference sequence). The CDR3 has 12 residues. CDR3 sequence reads: CASASSYNEQFF. The DNA of the CDR3 is TGTGCCTCAGCGAGCTCCTACAATGAGCAGTTCTTC.

This clone was detected a few times. The V gene is TRBV5-1, the J gene TRBJ2-3; 7 nucleotides match TRBD1. With 3 bases clipped from V and 1 base from J, the junction kept 11 bases outside the gene matches. Germline V CDR1 and CDR2: SGHRS, YFSETQ. This CDR3 is built from 17 residues. The CDR3 is CASSSPTGVEGTDTQYF. CDR3 DNA: TGCGCCAGCAGCTCACCTACAGGGGTAGAGGGCACAGATACGCAGTATTTT.

This clone was detected ten times or more. This chain joins TRBV27 and TRBJ2-7; 8 nucleotides match TRBD1. Losses at the gene ends were 2 bases for V and 3 bases for J; bases not matched to a gene: 6. CDR3 length: 15 residues. Germline lookup yields CDR1 MNHEY and CDR2 SMNVEV (reference sequence). This chain's CDR3 is CASSLMAGGVYEQYF. The CDR3 DNA sequence: TGTGCCAGCAGTTTAATGGCAGGGGGCGTCTACGAGCAGTACTTC.

The rearrangement joins TRBV11-2 to TRBJ2-7; 7 bases are a match to TRBD2. Germline values: CDR1 SGHAT, CDR2 FQNNGV. V gave up 5 bases and J gave up 2 bases; unmatched junction bases: 15. There are 17 residues in the CDR3. CDR3 sequence reads: CASSPLRGSGEAYEQYF. The CDR3 DNA reads as TGTGCCAGCAGCCCCCTTCGGGGAAGCGGGGAGGCCTACGAGCAGTACTTC.

The V and J genes are TRBV29-1 and TRBJ2-2; 8 bases match TRBD1. CDR3 length: 15 residues. J gave up 2 bases and V 7 bases, and 9 bases lay outside the gene matches. The germline gives CDR1 SQVTM, CDR2 ANQGSEA. CDR3 protein: CSARTTGANTGELFF. Written as DNA, the CDR3 is TGCAGCGCGAGAACGACAGGGGCAAACACCGGGGAGCTGTTTTTT.

This clone was found many times. This chain's CDR3 is CASSFGGETEAFF. The CDR3 DNA sequence: TGCGCCAGCAGCTTTGGGGGGGAGACTGAAGCTTTCTTT. J is TRBJ1-1 and V is TRBV5-1, with D maybe TRBD1 (5 bases). The length of the CDR3 is 13 residues. V lost 2 bases and J 5 bases, leaving 10 bases between the germline ends. The germline CDR1 and CDR2 sequences are SGHRS and YFSETQ.

The rearrangement uses TRBV29-1 and TRBJ2-7, with unresolved D. This CDR3 region has 12 residues. The V and J ends lost 0 bases and 4 bases respectively, with 7 bases between them. The germline gives CDR1 SQVTM, CDR2 ANQGSEA. The CDR3 sequence is CSVEDPSYEQYF. In DNA, the CDR3 is TGCAGCGTTGAAGATCCCTCGTACGAGCAGTACTTC.

This clone was found once. This rearrangement joins TRBV5-1 to TRBJ2-2; the match to TRBD1 covers 10 bases. Germline values: CDR1 SGHRS, CDR2 YFSETQ. The V gene end was trimmed by 4 bases and the J gene end by 4 bases; junction bases not matched to a gene: 7. The CDR3 length is 16 residues. CDR3 sequence: CASSRGTGEATGELFF. The CDR3 nucleotides are TGCGCCAGCAGCCGCGGGACAGGGGAGGCCACCGGGGAGCTGTTTTTT. Full variable domain (outside the CDR3, taken from reference TRBV5-1 and TRBJ2-2): KAGVTQTPRYLIKTRGQQVTLSCSPISGHRSVSWYQQTPGQGLQFLFEYFSETQRNKGNFPGRFSGRQFSNSRSEMNVSTLELGDSALYLCASSRGTGEATGELFFGEGSRLTVL.

This clone was observed a single time. The chain links TRBV2 to TRBJ2-1; D gene unclear. CDR1 is SNHLY, CDR2 FYNNEI, per germline. CDR3 size: 13 residues. The V gene lost 3 bases and the J gene lost 2 bases, with 5 bases spanning the gap. The chain's CDR3 is CASSDNPYNEQFF. In DNA form, the CDR3 reads TGTGCCAGCAGTGACAATCCCTACAATGAGCAGTTCTTC.

The chain joins TRBV4-3 to TRBJ2-2; 8 bases are shared with TRBD2. Germline loops: CDR1 LGHNA, CDR2 YSLEER. J was trimmed by 3 bases and V by 1 base; bases with no gene match: 4. The length of the CDR3 is 16 residues. The CDR3 loop is CASSQGLASYTGELFF. As DNA, the CDR3 is TGCGCCAGCAGCCAAGGACTAGCGTCTTACACCGGGGAGCTGTTTTTT.

The J gene is TRBJ1-4, the V gene TRBV7-9; 12 positions match TRBD1. The germline V gene encodes CDR1 SEHNR and CDR2 FQNEAQ (reference sequence). The CDR3 is 18 residues long. The J segment lost 4 bases and the V segment lost 0 bases, leaving 6 bases of the junction unmatched. The CDR3 is CASSLAWGQGALNEKLFF. CDR3 nucleotide sequence: TGTGCCAGCAGCTTAGCATGGGGACAGGGGGCACTTAATGAAAAACTGTTTTTT.

The chain joins TRBV7-9 to TRBJ2-5, with D uncertain. Germline CDR1 reads SEHNR; CDR2 reads FQNEAQ (reference sequence). The CDR3 sequence is 12 residues long. V was clipped by 5 bases and J by 3 bases, with 7 bases between them. This CDR3 reads CASSTEEETQYF. The CDR3 DNA follows: TGTGCCAGCAGCACTGAGGAAGAGACCCAGTACTTC.

This chain connects TRBV3-1 (or the pseudogene TRBV3-2) to TRBJ2-3, with a tentative D call TRBD2 (6 bases). The V gene's germline CDR1 is LGHDT and CDR2 YNNKEL (reference sequence). The CDR3 spans 14 residues. The V and J ends lost 2 bases and 3 bases respectively, with 9 bases between them. CDR3 sequence (DNA): TGTGCCAGCAGCCAATTGGGGGGAACAGATACGCAGTATTTT. This encodes CASSQLGGTDTQYF.

This clone appeared a single time. The chain employs TRBV5-4 and TRBJ2-3, with 13 bases fitting TRBD2. V was pared by 4 bases and J by 8 bases, with 10 bases of the junction left unmatched. The CDR3 loop spans 16 amino acids. Germline loops: CDR1 SGHNT, CDR2 YYREEE (reference sequence). The CDR3 DNA sequence: TGTGCCAGCAGCCCGGGACTAGCGGGATACGGAATTACGCAGTATTTT. Amino acid sequence: CASSPGLAGYGITQYF.

The gene calls are TRBV30 and TRBJ2-7, with 7 bases matching TRBD2. The CDR3 contains 14 residues. With V trimmed by 5 bases and J by 2 bases, 9 bases remained unmatched. Per germline, CDR1 GTSNPN and CDR2 SVGIG (reference sequence). The CDR3 region has the DNA TGTGCCTGGGGCCGGGGAGGGTGGGCCTACGAGCAGTACTTC. Translated: CAWGRGGWAYEQYF.